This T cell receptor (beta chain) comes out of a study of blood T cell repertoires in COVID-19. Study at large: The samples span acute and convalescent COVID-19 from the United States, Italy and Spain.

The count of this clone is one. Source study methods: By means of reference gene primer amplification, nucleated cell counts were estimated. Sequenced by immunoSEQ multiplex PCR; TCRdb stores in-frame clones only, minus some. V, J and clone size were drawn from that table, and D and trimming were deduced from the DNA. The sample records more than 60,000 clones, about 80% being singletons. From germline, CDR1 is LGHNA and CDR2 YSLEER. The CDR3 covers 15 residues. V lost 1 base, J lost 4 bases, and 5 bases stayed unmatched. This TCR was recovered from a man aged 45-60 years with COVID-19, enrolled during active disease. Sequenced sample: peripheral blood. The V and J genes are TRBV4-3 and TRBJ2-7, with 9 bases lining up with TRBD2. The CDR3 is CASSQGRGGQYEQYF. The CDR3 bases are TGCGCCAGCAGCCAAGGGCGGGGGGGGCAGTACGAGCAGTACTTC.